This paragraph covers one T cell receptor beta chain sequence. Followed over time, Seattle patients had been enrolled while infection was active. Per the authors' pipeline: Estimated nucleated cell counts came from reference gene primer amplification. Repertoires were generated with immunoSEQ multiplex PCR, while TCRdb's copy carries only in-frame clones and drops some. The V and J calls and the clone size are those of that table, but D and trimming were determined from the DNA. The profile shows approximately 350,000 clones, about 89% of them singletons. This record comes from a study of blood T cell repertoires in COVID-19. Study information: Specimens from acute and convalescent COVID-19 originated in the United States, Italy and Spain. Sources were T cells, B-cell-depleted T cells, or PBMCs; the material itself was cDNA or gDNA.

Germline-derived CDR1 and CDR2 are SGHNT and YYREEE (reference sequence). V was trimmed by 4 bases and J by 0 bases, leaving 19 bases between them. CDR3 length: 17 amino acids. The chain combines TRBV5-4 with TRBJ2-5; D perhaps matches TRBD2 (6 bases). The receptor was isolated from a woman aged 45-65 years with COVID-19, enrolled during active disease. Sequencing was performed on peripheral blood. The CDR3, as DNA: TGTGCCAGCAGCGTTTCGCGTGGGGGGATTGACCAAGAGACCCAGTACTTC. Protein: CASSVSRGGIDQETQYF.